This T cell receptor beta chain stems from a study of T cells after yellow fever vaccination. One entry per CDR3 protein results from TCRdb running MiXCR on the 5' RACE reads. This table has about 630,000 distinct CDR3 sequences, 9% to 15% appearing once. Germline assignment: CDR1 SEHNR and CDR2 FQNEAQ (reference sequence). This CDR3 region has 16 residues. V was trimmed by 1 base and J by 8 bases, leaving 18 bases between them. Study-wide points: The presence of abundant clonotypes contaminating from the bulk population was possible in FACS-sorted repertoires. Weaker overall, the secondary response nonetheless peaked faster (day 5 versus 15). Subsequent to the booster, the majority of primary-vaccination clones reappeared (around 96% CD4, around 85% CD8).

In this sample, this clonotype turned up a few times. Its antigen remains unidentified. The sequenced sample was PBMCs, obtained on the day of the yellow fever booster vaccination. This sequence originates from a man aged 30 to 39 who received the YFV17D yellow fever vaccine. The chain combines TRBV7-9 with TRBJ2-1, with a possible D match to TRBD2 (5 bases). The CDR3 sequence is CASSLVTWDSDDEQFF. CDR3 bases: TGTGCCAGCAGCTTAGTTACTTGGGATAGCGACGATGAGCAGTTCTTC. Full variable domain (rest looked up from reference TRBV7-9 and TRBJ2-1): DTGVSQNPRHKITKRGQNVTFRCDPISEHNRLYWYRQTLGQGPEFLTYFQNEAQLEKSRLLSDRFSAERPKGSFSTLEIQRTEQGDSAMYLCASSLVTWDSDDEQFFGPGTRLTVL.